This T cell receptor (beta chain) was documented in a study of control samples from healthy donors and cancer patients. Repertoires were generated with immunoSEQ multiplex PCR, while TCRdb's copy carries only in-frame clones and drops some. The sample lists roughly 80,000 clones; around 90% were seen once. The V and J ends lost 2 bases and 1 base respectively, with 15 bases between them. Per germline, CDR1 SGHAT and CDR2 FQNNGV. The CDR3 runs to 18 residues. Material: PBMCs. The clonotype originates from an older woman with head and neck cancer. The chain uses TRBV11-2 and TRBJ2-6; D is ambiguous. The CDR3 DNA sequence: TGTGCCAGCAGCTTACGACAATTTACAAGGTCTGGGGCCAACGTCCTGACTTTC. As protein: CASSLRQFTRSGANVLTF.